The 27 T cell receptor beta chains below all came from one sample that was sequenced in a study of shared T cell receptors in the human thymus. Produced via immunoSEQ multiplex PCR; TCRdb's table is partial and in-frame only. The table records 500,000 to 550,000 clones, more than 75% of them present only once. These records were also assigned to another study, of human thymus T cells.

What was sequenced was thymocytes. The receptors were sampled from a boy less than two years old with a congenital heart defect.

The chain links TRBV27 to TRBJ2-3; D might be TRBD2 (6 bases). Germline-derived CDR1 and CDR2 are MNHEY and SMNVEV (reference sequence). The germline V and J ends were trimmed by 5 bases and 6 bases, with 18 bases remaining between them. The CDR3 totals 15 residues. The CDR3 DNA follows: TGTGCCAGCAGTCCCACTGGGGGGAGGATGGATACGCAGTATTTT. Amino acids: CASSPTGGRMDTQYF.

The chain employs TRBV29-1 and TRBJ2-3, with 13 bases fitting TRBD2. Germline CDR1 SQVTM, CDR2 ANQGSEA. The length of the CDR3 is 18 residues. Germline trimming cut 2 bases from V and 0 bases from J; bases unmatched to any gene: 8. DNA of the CDR3: TGCAGCGTTGAAATAGGGGGGACTAGCGGGACTAGCACAGATACGCAGTATTTT. As protein: CSVEIGGTSGTSTDTQYF.

CDR3 nucleotides: TGTGCCAGCAGCTTAGTCCCCTCTCTGGCGGGAGGGCGGGGAGAGACCCAGTACTTC. This sequence encodes CASSLVPSLAGGRGETQYF. V gene TRBV7-2 combines with J gene TRBJ2-5; 9 bases match TRBD2. After removal of 1 base from V and 4 bases from J, the junction contained 16 bases not matched to a gene. CDR1 is SGHTA and CDR2 is FQGNSA in the germline V gene. The CDR3 consists of 19 residues.

The rearrangement joins TRBV5-4 to TRBJ2-5; 9 bases line up with TRBD1. CDR1 and CDR2 from the germline V gene are SGHNT and YYREEE (reference sequence). V gave up 3 bases and J gave up 4 bases; unmatched junction bases: 7. This CDR3 contains 15 residues. CDR3 coding DNA: TGTGCCAGCAGCTCGGGACAGGGAGAGGCAGAGACCCAGTACTTC. Residues: CASSSGQGEAETQYF.

The rearrangement links TRBV5-4 to TRBJ1-5; D is undetermined. V was shortened by 4 bases and J by 5 bases, with 13 bases between the two germline ends. The length of the CDR3 is 14 residues. In germline, CDR1 is SGHNT, CDR2 YYREEE (reference sequence). The CDR3: CASSVKGVDQPQHF. CDR3 DNA: TGTGCCAGCAGCGTGAAGGGAGTGGATCAGCCCCAGCATTTT.

As regards this clone: The same CDR3 also results from other DNA sequences found in this sample. This sequence joins TRBV18 and TRBJ2-2; 7 positions agree with TRBD2. Per the germline V gene, CDR1 is KGHSH and CDR2 is LQKENI. This CDR3 region has 15 residues. J gave up 4 bases and V 2 bases, and 4 bases lay outside the gene matches. CDR3 sequence (DNA): TGTGCCAGCTCACCAGGGACGGGGGGCACCGGGGAGCTGTTTTTT. It codes for CASSPGTGGTGELFF.

This chain links TRBV30 with TRBJ2-3; D unclear. Trimming removed 1 base at V and 3 bases at J, with 20 bases between. From germline, CDR1 is GTSNPN and CDR2 SVGIG (reference sequence). This CDR3 is 17 amino acids long. CDR3 coding DNA: TGTGCCTGGAGTGCAGTCACTGGAAGACACCCAACAGATACGCAGTATTTT. Residues: CAWSAVTGRHPTDTQYF.

The chain joins TRBV4-3 to TRBJ2-5; TRBD2 matches 16 bases. This CDR3 is built from 20 residues. Germline loops: CDR1 LGHNA, CDR2 YSLEER. Trimming took 0 bases from V and 0 from J; bases not matched to a gene: 7. The CDR3 nucleotides read TGCGCCAGCAGCCAAGATAGGGGACTAGCGGGAGGGCCACACCAAGAGACCCAGTACTTC. Its translation is CASSQDRGLAGGPHQETQYF.

This chain connects TRBV25-1 to TRBJ2-5, with 10 positions matching TRBD1. This CDR3 contains 16 residues. V dropped 4 bases and J dropped 4; count of bases not matched to a gene: 9. From germline, CDR1 is MGHDK and CDR2 SYGVNS. CDR3 nucleotide sequence: TGTGCCAGCAGTGGGACGGACAGGGGGACGGGAGAGACCCAGTACTTC. Amino acids: CASSGTDRGTGETQYF.

The chain uses TRBV5-1 and TRBJ2-3, with TRBD2 matching 9 bases. Germline CDR1 is SGHRS and CDR2 is YFSETQ. V trimming: 7 bases; J trimming: 2 bases; junction bases outside the gene matches: 11. The CDR3 sequence is 16 residues long. CDR3: CASFPGGGRATDTQYF. In DNA, the CDR3 is TGCGCCAGCTTCCCCGGCGGCGGGAGGGCCACAGATACGCAGTATTTT.

The chain carries TRBV19 and TRBJ2-2, with TRBD2 identical over 7 bases. Trimming removed 11 bases from V and 3 bases from J; junction bases left unmatched: 6. Germline V gene sequence: CDR1 LNHDA, CDR2 SQIVND (reference sequence). CDR3 size: 13 residues. The CDR3 reads CAGVGGDTGELFF. In DNA form, the CDR3 reads TGTGCCGGCGTGGGGGGGGACACCGGGGAGCTGTTTTTT. Complete variable domain (other parts from reference TRBV19 and TRBJ2-2): DGGITQSPKYLFRKEGQNVTLSCEQNLNHDAMYWYRQDPGQGLRLIYYSQIVNDFQKGDIAEGYSVSREKKESFPLTVTSAQKNPTAFYLCAGVGGDTGELFFGEGSRLTVL.

Written as DNA, the CDR3 is TGCGCCAGCAGCCAAGATGGGGGTGGCACAGGGTTAGCTGGAAACACCATATATTTT. Translation gives CASSQDGGGTGLAGNTIYF. This rearrangement joins TRBV4-1 to TRBJ1-3, with D possibly matching TRBD1 (6 bases). The CDR3 covers 19 residues. V lost 0 bases, J lost 2 bases, and 20 bases lay in between. In germline, CDR1 is MGHRA, CDR2 YSYEKL.

The chain recombines TRBV11-3 with TRBJ2-3, with 13 bases lining up with TRBD2. V gave up 2 bases and J gave up 4 bases; unmatched junction bases: 9. The CDR3 loop spans 18 amino acids. Germline loops: CDR1 SGHNT, CDR2 YENEEA. For the CDR3, the DNA is TGTGCCAGCAGCTTACCCTACGGACTAGCGGGAGATCCAGATACGCAGTATTTT. Amino acid sequence: CASSLPYGLAGDPDTQYF. The entire variable domain, with the rest obtained from reference TRBV11-3 and TRBJ2-3, is as follows: EAGVVQSPRYKIIEKKQPVAFWCNPISGHNTLYWYLQNLGQGPELLIRYENEEAVDDSQLPKDRFSAERLKGVDSTLKIQPAELGDSAVYLCASSLPYGLAGDPDTQYFGPGTRLTVL.

The chain is built from TRBV5-6 and TRBJ2-7; 7 bases map to TRBD2. V trimming: 0 bases; J trimming: 2 bases; junction bases outside the gene matches: 5. This CDR3 region has 15 residues. Looked up from germline, CDR1 is SGHDT and CDR2 is YYEEEE. The CDR3 DNA sequence: TGTGCCAGCAGCTTGGGCGGGAGCCCTCCCTACGAGCAGTACTTC. Encoded protein: CASSLGGSPPYEQYF.

This chain uses TRBV5-1 with TRBJ1-4; tentative D call: TRBD1 (6 bases). The CDR3 loop spans 16 amino acids. From germline, CDR1 is SGHRS and CDR2 YFSETQ. V was clipped by 4 bases and J by 0 bases, with 13 bases between them. The CDR3 nucleotides read TGCGCCAGCAGCCCGGGACATGGACCAACTAATGAAAAACTGTTTTTT. This codes for CASSPGHGPTNEKLFF.

The chain has TRBV9 and TRBJ2-5, with D possibly being TRBD2 (6 bases). The CDR3 runs 17 residues. V lost 4 bases and J 1 base, leaving 20 bases between the germline ends. Germline V gene sequence: CDR1 SGDLS, CDR2 YYNGEE. The CDR3 nucleotides are TGTGCCAGCAGCCCCCGGGGGACCGCTACTATCCAAGAGACCCAGTACTTC. Amino acid sequence: CASSPRGTATIQETQYF.

The rearrangement joins TRBV7-8 to TRBJ1-2; 12 bases agree with TRBD1. The germline gives CDR1 SGHVS, CDR2 FQNEAQ. V was pared by 4 bases and J by 8 bases, with 8 bases of the junction left unmatched. The CDR3 loop spans 15 amino acids. Written as DNA, the CDR3 is TGTGCCAGCAGCTCGAAGGGACAGGGGGCCAGGGGCTACACCTTC. This codes for CASSSKGQGARGYTF.

This clone was observed a few times. V gene TRBV18 combines with J gene TRBJ2-7; the D gene is possibly TRBD1 (6 bases). The CDR3 totals 16 residues. Germline assignment: CDR1 KGHSH and CDR2 LQKENI. V lost 2 bases, J lost 0 bases, and 14 bases lay in between. CDR3 sequence (DNA): TGTGCCAGCTCACCAGAGGGGGATCCCCCCTCCTACGAGCAGTACTTC. Translation gives CASSPEGDPPSYEQYF.

This clone was seen only once. This rearrangement joins TRBV15 to TRBJ2-7, with 8 bases matching TRBD1. The ends lost 5 bases at V and 3 bases at J; junction bases unmatched: 6. From germline, CDR1 is LNHNV and CDR2 YYDKDF (reference sequence). This CDR3 contains 14 residues. The CDR3 reads CATSRNGTGYEQYF. CDR3 nucleotides: TGTGCCACCAGCCGTAATGGGACAGGCTACGAGCAGTACTTC.

The rearrangement joins TRBV18 to TRBJ1-3; maybe TRBD1 (6 bases). Germline V gives CDR1 KGHSH, CDR2 LQKENI. V was trimmed by 0 bases and J by 0 bases, leaving 18 bases between them. The CDR3 length is 19 residues. CDR3 region: CASSPPFSADRDSGNTIYF. In nucleotides, the CDR3 is TGTGCCAGCTCACCACCGTTCTCGGCGGACAGAGACTCTGGAAACACCATATATTTT.

The CDR3 protein is CAWSVRRLWSTEAFF. CDR3 in DNA: TGTGCCTGGAGTGTACGAAGGCTCTGGAGCACTGAAGCTTTCTTT. The V and J genes are TRBV30 and TRBJ1-1; D is unclear. The germline V gene encodes CDR1 GTSNPN and CDR2 SVGIG (reference sequence). CDR3 length: 15 amino acids. V lost 0 bases, J lost 4 bases, and 15 bases lay in between.

The chain is built from TRBV5-4 and TRBJ2-1, with 7 nucleotides matching TRBD1. After removal of 0 bases from V and 2 bases from J, the junction contained 2 bases not matched to a gene. The CDR3 has 15 amino acids. Germline values: CDR1 SGHNT, CDR2 YYREEE (reference sequence). The CDR3 loop is CASSLGQGTYNEQFF. In DNA form, the CDR3 reads TGTGCCAGCAGCTTGGGACAGGGAACCTACAATGAGCAGTTCTTC.

This clone is a singleton in its sample. CDR3 in DNA: TGTGCCAGCAGCTTAGGTTCGGGGTGGGGACTAGCGGGCCGTCGGTACGAGCAGTACTTC. Protein sequence: CASSLGSGWGLAGRRYEQYF. The chain uses TRBV7-6 and TRBJ2-7; 12 bases match TRBD2. This CDR3 is 20 amino acids long. CDR1 and CDR2 from the germline V gene are SGHVS and FNYEAQ. Trimming removed 1 base from V and 4 bases from J; junction bases left unmatched: 17.

The CDR3 DNA follows: TGTGCCAGCAGCCAAGATCCGACAGGGCCTAATGAAAAACTGTTTTTT. It yields the protein CASSQDPTGPNEKLFF. The chain employs TRBV14 and TRBJ1-4, with 7 bases aligning to TRBD1. Losses at the gene ends were 0 bases for V and 3 bases for J; bases not matched to a gene: 4. This CDR3 comprises 16 residues. Germline CDR1 SGHDN, CDR2 FVKESK.

The genes are TRBV28 and TRBJ1-2; 7 nucleotides match TRBD1. The germline CDR1 and CDR2 sequences are MDHEN and SYDVKM. V was pared by 5 bases and J by 0 bases, with 12 bases of the junction left unmatched. The CDR3 runs to 17 residues. The CDR3 DNA is TGTGCCAGCAGTACAAATCCCGGGGACAGCTCTAACTATGGCTACACCTTC. As protein: CASSTNPGDSSNYGYTF.

This clone was observed a handful of times. Sequence at one end of the junction differs from germline and may be a read error. The chain combines TRBV5-4 with TRBJ2-7, with TRBD2 identical over 15 bases. The germline gives CDR1 SGHNT, CDR2 YYREEE (reference sequence). The CDR3 contains 17 residues. The CDR3, as DNA: TGTGCCAGCAGCCCGGGACTAGCGGGAGGCCCGCGAGGGGCGGGAAGGTTC. This translates into CASSPGLAGGPRGAGRF. The full variable domain, completed using reference TRBV5-4 and TRBJ2-7, is ETGVTQSPTHLIKTRGQQVTLRCSSQSGHNTVSWYQQALGQGPQFIFQYYREEENGRGNFPPRFSGLQFPNYSSELNVNALELDDSALYLCASSPGLAGGPRGAGRFGPGTRLTVT.

V is TRBV27 and J is TRBJ2-7; 11 nucleotides align to TRBD2. The V gene's germline CDR1 is MNHEY and CDR2 SMNVEV (reference sequence). This CDR3 spans 16 amino acids. V was clipped by 3 bases and J by 6 bases; unmatched bases: 10. The CDR3: CASSFWMVAGGSEQYF. The CDR3 DNA is TGTGCCAGCAGTTTCTGGATGGTAGCGGGAGGGTCCGAGCAGTACTTC.